This TCR beta chain originates from a study of blood T cell repertoires in COVID-19. Study summary: T cells, B-cell-depleted T cells, or PBMCs provided the cDNA or gDNA that served as material.

Under the authors' procedure: Reference gene primers were amplified, and this amplification served to estimate nucleated cell counts. Repertoires were generated with immunoSEQ multiplex PCR, while TCRdb's copy carries only in-frame clones and drops some. The V and J calls and clone size come from that table; D and trimming were worked out from the DNA. Among about 100,000 clones listed, about four fifths were seen once. In germline, CDR1 is SEHNR, CDR2 FQNEAQ (reference sequence). There are 13 residues in the CDR3. The germline V and J ends were trimmed by 5 bases and 1 base, with 8 bases remaining between them. Only one count was recorded for this clone.

Input material: peripheral blood. The clonotype was recovered from a human donor in a cohort sampled during active COVID-19. The gene calls are TRBV7-9 and TRBJ1-1; D is unresolved. CDR3 DNA: TGTGCCAGCAGCGTGACACAGAACACTGAAGCTTTCTTT. This gives the protein CASSVTQNTEAFF.